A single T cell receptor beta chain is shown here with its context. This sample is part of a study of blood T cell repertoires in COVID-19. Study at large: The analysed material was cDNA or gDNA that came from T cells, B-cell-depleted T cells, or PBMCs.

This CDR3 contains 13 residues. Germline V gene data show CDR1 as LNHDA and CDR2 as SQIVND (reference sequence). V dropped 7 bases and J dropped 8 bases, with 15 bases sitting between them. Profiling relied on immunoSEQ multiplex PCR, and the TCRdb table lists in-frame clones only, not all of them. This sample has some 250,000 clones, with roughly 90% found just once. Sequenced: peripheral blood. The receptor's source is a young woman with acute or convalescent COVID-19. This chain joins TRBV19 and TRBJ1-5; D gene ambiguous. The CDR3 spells CASISGGVEPQHF. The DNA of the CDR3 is TGTGCCAGTATTTCGGGAGGCGTCGAGCCCCAGCATTTT.